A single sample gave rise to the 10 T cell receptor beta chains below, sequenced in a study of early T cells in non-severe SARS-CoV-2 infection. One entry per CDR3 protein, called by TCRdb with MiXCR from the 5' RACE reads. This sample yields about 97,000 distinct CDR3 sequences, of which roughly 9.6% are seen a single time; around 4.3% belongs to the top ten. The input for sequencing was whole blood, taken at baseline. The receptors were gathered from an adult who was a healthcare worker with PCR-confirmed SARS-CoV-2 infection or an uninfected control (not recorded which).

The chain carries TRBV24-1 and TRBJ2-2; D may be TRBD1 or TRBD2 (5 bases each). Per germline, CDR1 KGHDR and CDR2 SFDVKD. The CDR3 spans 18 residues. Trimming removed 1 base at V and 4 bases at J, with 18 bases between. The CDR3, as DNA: TGTGCCACCAGTGATTTCATCCCCCTCGGGACGTCCACCGGGGAGCTGTTTTTT. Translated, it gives CATSDFIPLGTSTGELFF.

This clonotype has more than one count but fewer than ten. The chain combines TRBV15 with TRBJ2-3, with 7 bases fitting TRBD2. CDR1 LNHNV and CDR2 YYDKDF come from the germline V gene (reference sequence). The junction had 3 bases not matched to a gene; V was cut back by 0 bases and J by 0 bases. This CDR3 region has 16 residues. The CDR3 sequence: CATSRDGRASTDTQYF. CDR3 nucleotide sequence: TGTGCCACCAGCAGAGATGGGAGGGCAAGCACAGATACGCAGTATTTT.

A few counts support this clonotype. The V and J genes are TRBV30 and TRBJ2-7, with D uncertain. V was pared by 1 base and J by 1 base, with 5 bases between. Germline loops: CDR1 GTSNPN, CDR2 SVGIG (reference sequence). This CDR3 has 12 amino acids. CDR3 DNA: TGTGCCTGGAGTGGCCTATCCTACGAGCAGTACTTC. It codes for CAWSGLSYEQYF.

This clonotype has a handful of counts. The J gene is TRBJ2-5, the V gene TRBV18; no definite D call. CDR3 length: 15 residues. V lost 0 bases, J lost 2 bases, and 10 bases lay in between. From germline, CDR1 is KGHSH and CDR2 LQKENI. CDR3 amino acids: CASSPPLGLQETQYF. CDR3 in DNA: TGTGCCAGCTCACCACCGTTGGGCTTACAAGAGACCCAGTACTTC.

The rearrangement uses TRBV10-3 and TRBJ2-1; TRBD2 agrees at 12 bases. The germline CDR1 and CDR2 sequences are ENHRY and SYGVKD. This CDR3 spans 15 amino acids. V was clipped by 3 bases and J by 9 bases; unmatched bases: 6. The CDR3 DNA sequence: TGTGCCATCAGTGAATCTAGCGGGAGGGTAGGTGAGCAGTTCTTC. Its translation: CAISESSGRVGEQFF.

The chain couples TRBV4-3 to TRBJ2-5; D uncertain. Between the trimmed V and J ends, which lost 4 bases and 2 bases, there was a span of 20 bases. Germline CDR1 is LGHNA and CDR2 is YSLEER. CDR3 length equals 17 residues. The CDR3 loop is CASSPRKGPATQETQYF. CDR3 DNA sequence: TGCGCCAGCAGCCCCCGAAAAGGGCCAGCGACACAAGAGACCCAGTACTTC.

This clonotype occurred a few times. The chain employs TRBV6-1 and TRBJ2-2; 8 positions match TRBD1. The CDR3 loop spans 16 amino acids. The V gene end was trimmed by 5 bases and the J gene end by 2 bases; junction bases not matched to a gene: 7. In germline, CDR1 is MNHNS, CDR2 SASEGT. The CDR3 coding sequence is TGTGCCAGCAGTTACGACAGGGGAGCAAACACCGGGGAGCTGTTTTTT. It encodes CASSYDRGANTGELFF.

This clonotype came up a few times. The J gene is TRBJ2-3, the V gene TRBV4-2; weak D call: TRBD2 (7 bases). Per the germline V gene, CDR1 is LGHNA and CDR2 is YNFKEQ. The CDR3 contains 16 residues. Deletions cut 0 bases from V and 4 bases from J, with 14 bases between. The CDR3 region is CASSQDMEGGPDTQYF. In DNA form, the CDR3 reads TGTGCCAGCAGCCAAGATATGGAGGGGGGGCCAGATACGCAGTATTTT.

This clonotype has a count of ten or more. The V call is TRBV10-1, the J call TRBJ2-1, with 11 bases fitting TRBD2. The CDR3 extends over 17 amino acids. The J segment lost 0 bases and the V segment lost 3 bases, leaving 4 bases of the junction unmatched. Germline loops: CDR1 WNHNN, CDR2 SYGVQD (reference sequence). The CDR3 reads CASSDRTSGGSYNEQFF. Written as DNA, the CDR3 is TGCGCCAGCAGTGACCGTACTAGCGGGGGCTCCTACAATGAGCAGTTCTTC.

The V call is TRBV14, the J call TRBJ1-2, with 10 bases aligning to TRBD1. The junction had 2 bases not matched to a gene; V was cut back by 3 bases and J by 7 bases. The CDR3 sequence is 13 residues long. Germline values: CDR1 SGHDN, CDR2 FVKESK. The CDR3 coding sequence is TGTGCCAGCAGCCAGGACAGGGGGTTTGGCTACACCTTC. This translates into CASSQDRGFGYTF.